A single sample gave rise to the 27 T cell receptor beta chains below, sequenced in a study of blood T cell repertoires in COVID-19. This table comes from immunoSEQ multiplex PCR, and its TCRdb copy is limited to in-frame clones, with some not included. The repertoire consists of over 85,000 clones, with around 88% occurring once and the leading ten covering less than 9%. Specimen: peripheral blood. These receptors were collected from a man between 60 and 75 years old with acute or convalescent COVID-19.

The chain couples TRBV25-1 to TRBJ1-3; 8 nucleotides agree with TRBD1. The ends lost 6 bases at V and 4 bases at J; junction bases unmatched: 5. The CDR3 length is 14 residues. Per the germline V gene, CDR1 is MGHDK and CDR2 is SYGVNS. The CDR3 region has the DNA TGTGCCAGCAGAGGACAGGGCGAGGGAAACACCATATATTTT. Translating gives CASRGQGEGNTIYF.

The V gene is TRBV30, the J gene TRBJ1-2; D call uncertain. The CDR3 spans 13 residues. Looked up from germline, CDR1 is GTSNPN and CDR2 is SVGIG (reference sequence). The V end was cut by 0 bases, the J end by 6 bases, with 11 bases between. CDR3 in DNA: TGTGCCTGGAGTGTACGCAGGAATAATGGCTACACCTTC. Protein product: CAWSVRRNNGYTF.

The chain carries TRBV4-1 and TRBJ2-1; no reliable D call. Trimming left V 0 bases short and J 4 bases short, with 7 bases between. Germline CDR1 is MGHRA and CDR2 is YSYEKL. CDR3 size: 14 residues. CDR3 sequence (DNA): TGCGCCAGCAGCCAAGAAACAGTTTACAATGAGCAGTTCTTC. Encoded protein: CASSQETVYNEQFF.

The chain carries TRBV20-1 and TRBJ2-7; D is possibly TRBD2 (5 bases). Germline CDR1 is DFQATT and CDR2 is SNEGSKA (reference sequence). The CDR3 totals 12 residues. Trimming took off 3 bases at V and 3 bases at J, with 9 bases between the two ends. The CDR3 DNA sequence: TGCAGTGCTAGTCCGGGGAACTACGAGCAGTACTTC. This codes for CSASPGNYEQYF.

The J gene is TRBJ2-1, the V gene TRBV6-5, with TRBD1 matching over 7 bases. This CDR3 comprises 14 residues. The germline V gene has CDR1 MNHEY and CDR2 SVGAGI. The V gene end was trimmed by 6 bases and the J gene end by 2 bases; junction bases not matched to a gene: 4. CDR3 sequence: CASRRTGAYNEQFF. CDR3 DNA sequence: TGTGCCAGCAGAAGGACAGGAGCCTACAATGAGCAGTTCTTC.

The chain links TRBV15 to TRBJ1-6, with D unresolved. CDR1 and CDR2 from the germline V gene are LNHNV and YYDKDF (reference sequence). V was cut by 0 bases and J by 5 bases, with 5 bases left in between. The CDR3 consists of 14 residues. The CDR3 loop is CATSRDIDNSPLHF. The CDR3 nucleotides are TGTGCCACCAGCAGAGATATTGATAATTCACCCCTCCACTTT.

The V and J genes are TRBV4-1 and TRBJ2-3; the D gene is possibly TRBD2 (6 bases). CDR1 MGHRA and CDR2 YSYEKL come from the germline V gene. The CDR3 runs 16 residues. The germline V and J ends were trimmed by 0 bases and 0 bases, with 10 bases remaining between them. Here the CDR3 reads CASSQEERVSTDTQYF. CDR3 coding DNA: TGCGCCAGCAGCCAAGAGGAGCGGGTTAGCACAGATACGCAGTATTTT.

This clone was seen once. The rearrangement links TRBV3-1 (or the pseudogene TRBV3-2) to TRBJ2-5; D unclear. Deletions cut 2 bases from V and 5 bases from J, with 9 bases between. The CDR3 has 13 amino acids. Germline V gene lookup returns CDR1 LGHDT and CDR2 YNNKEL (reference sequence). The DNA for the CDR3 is TGTGCCAGCAGCCAAACCCTCGGGGAGACCCAGTACTTC. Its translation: CASSQTLGETQYF.

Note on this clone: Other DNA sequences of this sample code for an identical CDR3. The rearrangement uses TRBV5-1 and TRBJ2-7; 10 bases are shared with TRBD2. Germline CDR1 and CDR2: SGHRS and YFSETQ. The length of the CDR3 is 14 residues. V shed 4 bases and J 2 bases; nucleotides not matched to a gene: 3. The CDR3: CASSATSGAYEQYF. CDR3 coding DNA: TGCGCCAGCAGCGCCACTAGCGGGGCCTACGAGCAGTACTTC.

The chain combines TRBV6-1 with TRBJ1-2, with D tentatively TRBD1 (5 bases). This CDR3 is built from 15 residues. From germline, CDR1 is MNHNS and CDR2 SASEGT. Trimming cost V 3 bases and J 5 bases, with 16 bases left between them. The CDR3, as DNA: TGTGCCAGCAGTGATTGGGGCAGGGAGGTGTATGGCTACACCTTC. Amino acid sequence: CASSDWGREVYGYTF.

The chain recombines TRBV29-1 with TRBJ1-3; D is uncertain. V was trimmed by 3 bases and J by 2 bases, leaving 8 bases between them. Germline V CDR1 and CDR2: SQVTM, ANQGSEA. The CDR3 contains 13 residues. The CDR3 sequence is CSVEPQTGNTIYF. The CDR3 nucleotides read TGCAGCGTTGAGCCACAGACTGGAAACACCATATATTTT.

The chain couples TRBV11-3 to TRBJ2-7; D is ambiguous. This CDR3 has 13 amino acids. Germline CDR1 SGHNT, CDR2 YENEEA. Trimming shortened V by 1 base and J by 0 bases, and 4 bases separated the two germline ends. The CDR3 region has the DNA TGTGCCAGCAGCTTAGCGAGCTCCTACGAGCAGTACTTC. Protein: CASSLASSYEQYF.

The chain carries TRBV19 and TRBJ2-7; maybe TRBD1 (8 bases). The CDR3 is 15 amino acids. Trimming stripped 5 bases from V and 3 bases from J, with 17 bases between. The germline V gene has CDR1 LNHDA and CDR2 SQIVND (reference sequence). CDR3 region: CASSFPSGTGYEQYF. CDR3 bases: TGTGCCAGTAGTTTCCCGAGCGGGACAGGCTACGAGCAGTACTTC.

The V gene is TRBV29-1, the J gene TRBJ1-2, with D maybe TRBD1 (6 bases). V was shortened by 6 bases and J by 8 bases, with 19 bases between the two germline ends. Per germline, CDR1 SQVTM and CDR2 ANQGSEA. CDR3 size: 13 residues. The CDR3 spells CSVEARGFWGYTF. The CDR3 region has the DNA TGCAGCGTCGAGGCCAGGGGATTTTGGGGCTACACCTTC.

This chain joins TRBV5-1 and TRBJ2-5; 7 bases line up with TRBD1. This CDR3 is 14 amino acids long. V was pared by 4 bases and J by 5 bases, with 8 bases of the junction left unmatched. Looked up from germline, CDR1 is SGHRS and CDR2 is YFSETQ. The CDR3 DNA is TGCGCCAGCAGCAGTGGGACAGAGTATGAGACCCAGTACTTC. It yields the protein CASSSGTEYETQYF.

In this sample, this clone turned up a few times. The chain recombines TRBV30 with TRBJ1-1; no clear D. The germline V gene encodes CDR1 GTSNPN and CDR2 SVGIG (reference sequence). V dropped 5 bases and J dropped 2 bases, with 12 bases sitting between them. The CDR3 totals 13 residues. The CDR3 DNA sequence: TGTGCCTGGCGCCTCCAGGTTAACACTGAAGCTTTCTTT. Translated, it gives CAWRLQVNTEAFF.

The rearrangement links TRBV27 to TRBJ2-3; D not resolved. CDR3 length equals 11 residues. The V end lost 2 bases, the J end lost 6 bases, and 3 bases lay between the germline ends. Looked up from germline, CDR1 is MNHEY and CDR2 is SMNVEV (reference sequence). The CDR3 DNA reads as TGTGCCAGCAGTTTAGCGGATACGCAGTATTTT. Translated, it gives CASSLADTQYF.

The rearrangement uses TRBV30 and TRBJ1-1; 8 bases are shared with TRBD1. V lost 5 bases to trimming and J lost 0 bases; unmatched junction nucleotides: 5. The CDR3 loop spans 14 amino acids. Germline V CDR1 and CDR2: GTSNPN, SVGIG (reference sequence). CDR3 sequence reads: CAWCWGQVNTEAFF. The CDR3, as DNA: TGTGCCTGGTGTTGGGGACAGGTGAACACTGAAGCTTTCTTT.

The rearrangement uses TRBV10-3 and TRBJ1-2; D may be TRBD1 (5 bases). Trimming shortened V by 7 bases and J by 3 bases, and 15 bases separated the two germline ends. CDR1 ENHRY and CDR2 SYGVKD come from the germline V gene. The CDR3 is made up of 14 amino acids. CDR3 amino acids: CAIKTGEVYYGYTF. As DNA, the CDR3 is TGTGCCATCAAAACAGGAGAAGTGTACTATGGCTACACCTTC.

The CDR3 nucleotides are TGTGCCAGCAGGACGCCGGGACAGGGGTTCAACTATAATTCACCCCTCCACTTT. Amino acid sequence: CASRTPGQGFNYNSPLHF. This sequence joins TRBV2 and TRBJ1-6; 10 nucleotides agree with TRBD1. Germline lookup yields CDR1 SNHLY and CDR2 FYNNEI. With V trimmed by 6 bases and J by 3 bases, 11 bases remained unmatched. The CDR3 is made up of 18 amino acids.

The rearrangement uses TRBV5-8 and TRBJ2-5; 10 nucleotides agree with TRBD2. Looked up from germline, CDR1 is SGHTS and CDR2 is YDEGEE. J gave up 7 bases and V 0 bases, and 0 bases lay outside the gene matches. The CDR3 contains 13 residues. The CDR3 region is CASSLGTSGTQYF. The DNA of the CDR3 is TGTGCCAGCAGCTTGGGGACTAGCGGGACCCAGTACTTC.

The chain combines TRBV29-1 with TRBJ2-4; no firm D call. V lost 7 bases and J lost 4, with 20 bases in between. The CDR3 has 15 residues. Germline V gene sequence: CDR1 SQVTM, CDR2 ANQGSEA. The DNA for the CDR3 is TGCAGCGCTCACGTGACAATGGAATTTAAAAACATTCAGTACTTC. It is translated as CSAHVTMEFKNIQYF.

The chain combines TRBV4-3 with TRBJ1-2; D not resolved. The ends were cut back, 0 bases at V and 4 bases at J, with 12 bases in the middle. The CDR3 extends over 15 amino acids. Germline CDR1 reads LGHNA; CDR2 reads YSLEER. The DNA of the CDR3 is TGCGCCAGCAGCCAAGATGGGCAGAAGTCCTATGGCTACACCTTC. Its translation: CASSQDGQKSYGYTF.

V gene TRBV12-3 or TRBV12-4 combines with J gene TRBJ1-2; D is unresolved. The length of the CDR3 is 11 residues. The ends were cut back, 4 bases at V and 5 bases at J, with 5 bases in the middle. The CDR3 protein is CASSSEYGYTF. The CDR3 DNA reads TGTGCCAGCAGTTCAGAATATGGCTACACCTTC.

The CDR3 region is CASSAIATPYEQYF. CDR3 DNA sequence: TGTGCCAGCAGCGCGATAGCCACCCCCTACGAGCAGTACTTC. The genes are TRBV5-4 and TRBJ2-7; D is uncertain. Trimming stripped 4 bases from V and 2 bases from J, with 13 bases between. The CDR3 totals 14 residues. Germline lookup yields CDR1 SGHNT and CDR2 YYREEE (reference sequence).

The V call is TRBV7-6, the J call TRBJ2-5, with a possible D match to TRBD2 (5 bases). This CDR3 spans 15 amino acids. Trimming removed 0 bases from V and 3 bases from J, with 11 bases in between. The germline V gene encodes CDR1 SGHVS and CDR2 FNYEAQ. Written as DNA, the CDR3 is TGTGCCAGCAGCTTAGCGGGAGCACCAGAAGAGACCCAGTACTTC. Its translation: CASSLAGAPEETQYF.

The CDR3 spells CASRLASYNEQFF. DNA for the CDR3: TGTGCCAGCAGACTAGCCTCCTACAATGAGCAGTTCTTC. This chain uses TRBV7-2 with TRBJ2-1, with a possible D match to TRBD2 (6 bases). With 6 bases removed from V and 0 bases from J, the gap between germline ends came to 6 bases. CDR3 length: 13 amino acids. CDR1 is SGHTA and CDR2 is FQGNSA in the germline V gene.